These 25 T cell receptor beta chains came from one sample sequenced in a study of blood T cell repertoires in COVID-19. Sequenced by immunoSEQ multiplex PCR; TCRdb stores in-frame clones only, minus some. The repertoire holds about 270,000 clones, with approximately 90% as singletons. The sample was PBMCs or T cells enriched from blood (not recorded which). These receptors were collected from a man between 40 and 49 years old who had been exposed to COVID-19.

The CDR3 reads CASSLSGTEYEQYF. Here the CDR3 DNA reads TGTGCCAGCAGCCTCTCCGGGACTGAATACGAGCAGTACTTC. This sequence joins TRBV7-9 and TRBJ2-7, with D tentatively TRBD2 (6 bases). Germline V lookup: CDR1 SEHNR, CDR2 FQNEAQ (reference sequence). The CDR3 is 14 amino acids. V was cut by 5 bases and J by 4 bases, with 15 bases left in between.

The J gene is TRBJ2-6, the V gene TRBV7-2; D not resolved. Germline V CDR1 and CDR2: SGHTA, FQGNSA. Trimming left V 5 bases short and J 0 bases short, with 14 bases between. The CDR3 loop spans 17 amino acids. The CDR3 sequence is CASSPRIHFSGANVLTF. Here the CDR3 DNA reads TGTGCCAGCAGCCCGCGGATTCATTTCTCTGGGGCCAACGTCCTGACTTTC.

This chain joins TRBV18 and TRBJ1-2; weak D call: TRBD1 (6 bases). Germline assignment: CDR1 KGHSH and CDR2 LQKENI. V lost 5 bases and J lost 4, with 11 bases in between. The CDR3 consists of 13 residues. The CDR3 is CASSKQGTYGYTF. In DNA, the CDR3 is TGTGCCAGCTCAAAGCAGGGGACCTATGGCTACACCTTC.

The chain couples TRBV9 to TRBJ1-4; perhaps TRBD1 as D (6 bases). CDR1 is SGDLS, CDR2 YYNGEE, per germline. Trimming cost V 4 bases and J 0 bases, with 10 bases left between them. The length of the CDR3 is 15 residues. The CDR3: CASSPEGATNEKLFF. DNA of the CDR3: TGTGCCAGCAGCCCAGAGGGGGCAACTAATGAAAAACTGTTTTTT.

V is TRBV7-6 and J is TRBJ2-1; a weak D match, TRBD2 (6 bases). Germline V gene data show CDR1 as SGHVS and CDR2 as FNYEAQ. The CDR3 has 17 amino acids. The germline V and J ends were trimmed by 1 base and 0 bases, with 13 bases remaining between them. CDR3 sequence: CASSLDLATSSYNEQFF. In nucleotides, the CDR3 is TGTGCCAGCAGCTTAGACCTAGCGACCTCCTCCTACAATGAGCAGTTCTTC.

This clone was picked up one time. The chain links TRBV7-3 to TRBJ2-1, with D tentatively TRBD1 (5 bases). The V gene lost 6 bases and the J gene lost 0 bases, with 15 bases spanning the gap. The CDR3 contains 16 residues. From germline, CDR1 is SGHTA and CDR2 FQGTGA. The CDR3 DNA follows: TGTGCCAGCAGGTCACGAACAGGTCGCTCCTACAATGAGCAGTTCTTC. It encodes CASRSRTGRSYNEQFF. Full variable domain (remainder filled in from reference TRBV7-3 and TRBJ2-1): GAGVSQTPSNKVTEKGKYVELRCDPISGHTALYWYRQSLGQGPEFLIYFQGTGAADDSGLPNDRFFAVRPEGSVSTLKIQRTERGDSAVYLCASRSRTGRSYNEQFFGPGTRLTVL.

The chain combines TRBV28 with TRBJ1-5; D is unresolved. The germline V and J ends were trimmed by 1 base and 6 bases, with 7 bases remaining between them. The CDR3 is 13 amino acids. Germline V CDR1 and CDR2: MDHEN, SYDVKM. The CDR3 DNA reads TGTGCCAGCAGTTTATCCCAGATTCAGCCCCAGCATTTT. Translating it yields CASSLSQIQPQHF.

This clone has just a few counts. The chain links TRBV12-5 to TRBJ1-5, with TRBD1 matching 9 bases. V lost 6 bases, J lost 7 bases, and 10 bases stayed unmatched. The germline V gene encodes CDR1 LGHNT and CDR2 FRNRAP. The CDR3 consists of 15 residues. DNA of the CDR3: TGTGCTAGTGGCAAAGCACAGGGGGCCGTACAGCCCCAGCATTTT. Translating it yields CASGKAQGAVQPQHF.

V and J are TRBV7-2 and TRBJ1-6; D may be TRBD1 (5 bases). This CDR3 region has 14 residues. The germline V gene has CDR1 SGHTA and CDR2 FQGNSA. V was pared by 1 base and J by 6 bases, with 7 bases between. The CDR3 spells CASSLDRSNSPLHF. In nucleotides, the CDR3 is TGTGCCAGCAGCTTAGACAGGAGTAATTCACCCCTCCACTTT.

The V gene is TRBV24-1, the J gene TRBJ2-2, with D possibly matching TRBD2 (6 bases). Looked up from germline, CDR1 is KGHDR and CDR2 is SFDVKD. Trimming stripped 6 bases from V and 0 bases from J, with 10 bases between. The CDR3 sequence is 15 residues long. CDR3 loop: CATSRAGSNTGELFF. In nucleotides, the CDR3 is TGTGCCACCAGTCGGGCGGGGTCGAACACCGGGGAGCTGTTTTTT.

V usage is TRBV15 and J usage is TRBJ1-5; D gene uncertain. CDR3 length equals 17 residues. The germline gives CDR1 LNHNV, CDR2 YYDKDF (reference sequence). Deletions cut 1 base from V and 0 bases from J, with 13 bases between. The CDR3 protein is CATSRALLVVSNQPQHF. For the CDR3, the DNA is TGTGCCACCAGCAGAGCCCTGTTAGTTGTTAGCAATCAGCCCCAGCATTTT.

V usage is TRBV5-1 and J usage is TRBJ1-1; 7 nucleotides agree with TRBD1. The CDR3 is made up of 16 amino acids. J was trimmed by 2 bases and V by 3 bases; bases with no gene match: 10. The germline V gene has CDR1 SGHRS and CDR2 YFSETQ. Here the CDR3 reads CASSSGLTGINTEAFF. The CDR3 DNA reads as TGCGCCAGCAGCTCTGGGTTGACAGGGATTAACACTGAAGCTTTCTTT.

The J gene is TRBJ1-6, the V gene TRBV7-9; weak D call: TRBD1 (6 bases). CDR3 length equals 14 residues. CDR1 and CDR2 from the germline V gene are SEHNR and FQNEAQ (reference sequence). V was trimmed by 4 bases and J by 7 bases, leaving 11 bases between them. The CDR3 sequence: CASSSWTENSPLHF. Written as DNA, the CDR3 is TGTGCCAGCAGCTCTTGGACAGAGAATTCACCCCTCCACTTT.

The V and J genes are TRBV24-1 and TRBJ2-7; TRBD1 agrees at 7 bases. With V trimmed by 3 bases and J by 8 bases, 12 bases remained unmatched. The germline V gene has CDR1 KGHDR and CDR2 SFDVKD. CDR3 length: 15 residues. The CDR3 loop reads CATSDPAGGMLKQYF. DNA of the CDR3: TGTGCCACCAGTGATCCCGCAGGGGGAATGCTGAAGCAGTACTTC.

This clone has just a few counts. This sequence joins TRBV5-1 and TRBJ2-7; 7 bases align to TRBD2. Germline lookup yields CDR1 SGHRS and CDR2 YFSETQ. With 1 base clipped from V and 2 bases from J, the junction kept 6 bases outside the gene matches. The CDR3 is made up of 15 amino acids. The chain's CDR3 is CASSLTGLPAYEQYF. CDR3 DNA: TGCGCCAGCAGCTTGACGGGACTACCAGCCTACGAGCAGTACTTC. Supplemented by reference TRBV5-1 and TRBJ2-7, the full variable domain reads KAGVTQTPRYLIKTRGQQVTLSCSPISGHRSVSWYQQTPGQGLQFLFEYFSETQRNKGNFPGRFSGRQFSNSRSEMNVSTLELGDSALYLCASSLTGLPAYEQYFGPGTRLTVT.

The rearrangement joins TRBV7-9 to TRBJ1-1; 10 positions agree with TRBD1. The CDR3 is 19 amino acids. Germline loops: CDR1 SEHNR, CDR2 FQNEAQ (reference sequence). After removal of 2 bases from V and 0 bases from J, the junction contained 12 bases not matched to a gene. CDR3 amino acids: CASSLPHRTGGFLNTEAFF. In DNA, the CDR3 is TGTGCCAGCAGCTTACCGCATAGGACAGGGGGGTTCTTGAACACTGAAGCTTTCTTT.

V gene TRBV2 combines with J gene TRBJ2-1; 7 nucleotides align to TRBD1. The ends lost 7 bases at V and 8 bases at J; junction bases unmatched: 8. Per germline, CDR1 SNHLY and CDR2 FYNNEI. The CDR3 is made up of 13 amino acids. CDR3 sequence: CASTQRRGHEQFF. The CDR3 DNA reads as TGTGCCAGCACCCAAAGAAGGGGGCATGAGCAGTTCTTC.

The chain joins TRBV7-6 to TRBJ2-5, with 10 bases identical to TRBD1. J was trimmed by 5 bases and V by 6 bases; bases with no gene match: 3. The CDR3 contains 13 residues. Germline CDR1 SGHVS, CDR2 FNYEAQ. The CDR3 reads CASRTGGVETQYF. The CDR3 region has the DNA TGTGCCAGCAGGACAGGGGGCGTCGAGACCCAGTACTTC.

This chain uses TRBV30 with TRBJ1-3; no clear D gene. V was cut by 3 bases and J by 4 bases, with 10 bases left in between. Germline assignment: CDR1 GTSNPN and CDR2 SVGIG (reference sequence). This CDR3 region has 13 residues. The CDR3 DNA follows: TGTGCCTGGAGAACAGCCCCAGGAAACACCATATATTTT. It encodes CAWRTAPGNTIYF.

Details on this clone: This sample also contains other DNA sequences that code for the same CDR3. The V and J genes are TRBV19 and TRBJ1-1; no firm D call. Germline CDR1 LNHDA, CDR2 SQIVND (reference sequence). This CDR3 region has 12 residues. Deletions cut 6 bases from V and 2 bases from J, with 7 bases between. CDR3 region: CASSPSNTEAFF. CDR3 nucleotide sequence: TGTGCCAGTAGCCCCTCTAACACTGAAGCTTTCTTT. The full variable domain, rest sourced from reference TRBV19 and TRBJ1-1, is DGGITQSPKYLFRKEGQNVTLSCEQNLNHDAMYWYRQDPGQGLRLIYYSQIVNDFQKGDIAEGYSVSREKKESFPLTVTSAQKNPTAFYLCASSPSNTEAFFGQGTRLTVV.

The chain is built from TRBV9 and TRBJ1-2, with TRBD1 matching over 7 bases. The CDR3 has 16 amino acids. CDR1 and CDR2 (germline): SGDLS, YYNGEE. The J segment lost 0 bases and the V segment lost 6 bases, leaving 11 bases of the junction unmatched. The CDR3 region has the DNA TGTGCCAGCACCCCAGGGGGAAACAAGGCTAACTATGGCTACACCTTC. Protein sequence: CASTPGGNKANYGYTF.

The chain carries TRBV10-3 and TRBJ1-1, with D perhaps matching TRBD1 (5 bases). V was shortened by 6 bases and J by 4 bases, with 15 bases between the two germline ends. Germline V CDR1 and CDR2: ENHRY, SYGVKD. The CDR3 has 14 residues. The CDR3: CAISYSGLSTEAFF. The CDR3 DNA is TGTGCCATCAGCTACTCGGGACTCAGCACTGAAGCTTTCTTT.

J is TRBJ1-2 and V is TRBV3-1 (or the pseudogene TRBV3-2); possible D gene TRBD1, 5 bases. V was clipped by 0 bases and J by 4 bases, with 9 bases between them. The CDR3 has 14 amino acids. In germline, CDR1 is LGHDT, CDR2 YNNKEL (reference sequence). The CDR3 reads CASSQDRVSYGYTF. CDR3 in DNA: TGTGCCAGCAGCCAAGACAGGGTGAGCTATGGCTACACCTTC.

This clone was recorded once. J is TRBJ2-7 and V is TRBV30, with D possibly matching TRBD1 (5 bases). V was shortened by 7 bases and J by 2 bases, with 15 bases between the two germline ends. Germline V gene data show CDR1 as GTSNPN and CDR2 as SVGIG (reference sequence). The CDR3 sequence is 13 residues long. CDR3 residues: CASGDSPPYEQYF. DNA for the CDR3: TGTGCCTCCGGAGACAGTCCTCCCTACGAGCAGTACTTC. The full variable domain, its missing parts supplied by reference TRBV30 and TRBJ2-7, is SQTIHQWPATLVQPVGSPLSLECTVEGTSNPNLYWYRQAAGRGLQLLFYSVGIGQISSEVPQNLSASRPQDRQFILSSKKLLLSDSGFYLCASGDSPPYEQYFGPGTRLTVT.

V gene TRBV28 combines with J gene TRBJ2-1, with D tentatively TRBD1 (6 bases). Looked up from germline, CDR1 is MDHEN and CDR2 is SYDVKM. The CDR3 totals 18 residues. V was pared by 6 bases and J by 5 bases, with 26 bases between. The CDR3 bases are TGTGCCAGCAGCGACGCTTTAGGGGGTCAAAGTAGCGACAATGAGCAGTTCTTC. As protein: CASSDALGGQSSDNEQFF.